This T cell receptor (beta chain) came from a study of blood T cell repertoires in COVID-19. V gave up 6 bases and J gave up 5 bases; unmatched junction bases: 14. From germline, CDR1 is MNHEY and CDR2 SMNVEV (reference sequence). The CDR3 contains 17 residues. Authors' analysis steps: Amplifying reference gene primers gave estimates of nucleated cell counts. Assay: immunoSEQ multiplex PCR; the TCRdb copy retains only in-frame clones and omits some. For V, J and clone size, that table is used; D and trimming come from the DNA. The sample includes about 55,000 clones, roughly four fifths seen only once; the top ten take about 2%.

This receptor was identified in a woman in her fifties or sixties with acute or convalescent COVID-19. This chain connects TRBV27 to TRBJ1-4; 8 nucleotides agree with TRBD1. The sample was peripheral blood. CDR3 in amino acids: CASRGQGARYGNEKLFF. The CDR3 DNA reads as TGTGCCAGCAGGGGCCAGGGGGCGAGGTATGGGAATGAAAAACTGTTTTTT.